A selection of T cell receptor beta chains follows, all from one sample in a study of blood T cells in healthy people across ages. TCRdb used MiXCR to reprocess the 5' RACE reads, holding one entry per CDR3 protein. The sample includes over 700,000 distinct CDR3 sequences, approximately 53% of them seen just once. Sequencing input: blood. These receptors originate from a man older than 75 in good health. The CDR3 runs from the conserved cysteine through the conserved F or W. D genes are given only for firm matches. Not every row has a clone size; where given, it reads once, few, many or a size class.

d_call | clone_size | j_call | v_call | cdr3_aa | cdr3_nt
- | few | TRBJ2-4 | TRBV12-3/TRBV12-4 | CASSPSGTPSVSGIQYF | TGTGCCAGCAGTCCGTCCGGGACCCCCTCAGTGTCAGGCATTCAGTACTTC
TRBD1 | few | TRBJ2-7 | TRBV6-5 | CASTSGQGRHEQYF | TGTGCCAGCACCTCAGGACAGGGGCGTCACGAGCAGTACTTC
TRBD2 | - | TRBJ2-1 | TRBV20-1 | CSALPSGSTRNEQFF | TGCAGTGCTCTCCCCAGCGGGAGTACGCGTAATGAGCAGTTCTTC
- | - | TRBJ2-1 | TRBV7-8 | CASSLVPRGGYNEQFF | TGTGCCAGCAGCTTAGTCCCGAGGGGTGGCTACAACGAGCAGTTCTTC
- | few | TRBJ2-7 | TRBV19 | CASSIYTGINEQYF | TGTGCCAGTAGTATTTATACAGGGATCAACGAGCAGTACTTC
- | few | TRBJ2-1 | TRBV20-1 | CSATYSGNEQFF | TGCAGTGCTACCTATAGCGGCAATGAGCAGTTCTTC
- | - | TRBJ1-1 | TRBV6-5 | CASRLDRLRMNTEAFF | TGTGCCAGCAGGTTAGACAGATTGAGGATGAACACTGAAGCTTTCTTT
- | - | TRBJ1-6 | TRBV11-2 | CASSSYSPLHF | TGTGCCAGCAGCTCTTATTCACCCCTCCACTTT
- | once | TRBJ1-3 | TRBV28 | CASSAIRAGNTIYF | TGTGCCAGCAGCGCCATCAGGGCTGGAAACACCATATATTTT
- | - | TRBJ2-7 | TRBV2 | CASSGGTVSYEQYF | TGTGCCAGCAGTGGGGGGACTGTCTCCTACGAGCAGTACTTC
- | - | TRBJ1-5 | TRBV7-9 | CASSPLKINQPQHF | TGTGCCAGCAGCCCTCTTAAGATCAATCAGCCCCAGCATTTT
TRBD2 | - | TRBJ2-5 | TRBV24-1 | CATSLGERESETQYF | TGTGCCACCAGTCTAGGGGAGCGGGAATCCGAGACCCAGTACTTC
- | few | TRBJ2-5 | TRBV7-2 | CASSFPGFRETQYF | TGTGCCAGCAGCTTCCCGGGGTTCAGGGAGACCCAGTACTTC
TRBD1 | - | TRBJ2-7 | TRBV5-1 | CASSKGQVVFHEQYF | TGCGCCAGCAGCAAAGGACAGGTTGTCTTCCACGAGCAGTACTTC
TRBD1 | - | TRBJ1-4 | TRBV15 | CATSRNYGTGAESNEKLFF | TGTGCCACCAGCAGAAACTATGGGACAGGGGCGGAGAGTAATGAAAAACTGTTTTTT
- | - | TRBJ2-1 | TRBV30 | CAWSVIRGGGEQFF | TGTGCCTGGAGTGTCATCAGGGGAGGAGGTGAGCAGTTCTTC
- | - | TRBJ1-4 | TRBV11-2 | CASSPRRGRANEKLFF | TGTGCCAGCAGCCCCCGGCGAGGGAGGGCTAATGAAAAACTGTTTTTT
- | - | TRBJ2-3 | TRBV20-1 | CSARVRTSPTDTQYF | TGCAGTGCTAGAGTCCGGACATCACCCACAGATACGCAGTATTTT
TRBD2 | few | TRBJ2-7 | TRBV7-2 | CASSSGLAGSSYNEQYF | TGTGCCAGCAGCTCGGGACTAGCGGGGTCATCCTACAATGAGCAGTACTTC
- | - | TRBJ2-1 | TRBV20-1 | CSADGDNYNEQFF | TGCAGTGCCGACGGGGACAACTACAATGAGCAGTTCTTC
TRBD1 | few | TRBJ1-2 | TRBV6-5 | CASSDPRTGNYGYTF | TGTGCCAGCAGTGACCCCCGGACAGGGAACTATGGCTACACCTTC
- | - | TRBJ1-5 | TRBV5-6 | CASSLLQEGNQPQHF | TGTGCCAGCAGCTTGCTACAGGAGGGCAATCAGCCCCAGCATTTT
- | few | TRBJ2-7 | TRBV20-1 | CSTKQVGYEQYF | TGCAGCACCAAACAAGTTGGATACGAGCAGTACTTC
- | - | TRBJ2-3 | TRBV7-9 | CASSPIFGRRGHRYAYF | TGTGCCAGCAGCCCGATCTTCGGGAGAAGGGGACACAGATACGCGTATTTT
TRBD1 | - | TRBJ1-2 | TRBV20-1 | CSAWTGAPSNYGYTF | TGCAGTGCTTGGACAGGGGCCCCATCTAACTATGGCTACACCTTC
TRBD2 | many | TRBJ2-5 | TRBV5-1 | CASHDTGGETQYF | TGCGCCAGCCACGACACGGGAGGGGAGACCCAGTACTTC
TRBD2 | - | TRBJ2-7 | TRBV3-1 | CASSQDGASGGYEQYF | TGTGCCAGCAGCCAAGACGGGGCTAGCGGGGGTTACGAGCAGTACTTC
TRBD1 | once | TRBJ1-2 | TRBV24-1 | CATSRPGTGAGGGYTF | TGTGCCACCAGCCGTCCCGGGACAGGGGCCGGCGGAGGCTACACCTTC
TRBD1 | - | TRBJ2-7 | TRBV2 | CASRAPGQGYEQYF | TGTGCCAGCAGAGCCCCGGGACAGGGGTACGAGCAGTACTTC
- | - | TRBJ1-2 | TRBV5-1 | CASSLIGAGDYGYTF | TGCGCCAGCAGCTTGATCGGGGCCGGGGACTATGGCTACACCTTC
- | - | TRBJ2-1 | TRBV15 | CATSRDRTVGYNEQFF | TGTGCCACCAGCAGAGATCGGACAGTTGGATACAATGAGCAGTTCTTC
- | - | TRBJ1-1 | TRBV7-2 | CASSLRGVTEAFF | TGTGCCAGCAGCTTGCGGGGTGTCACTGAAGCTTTCTTT
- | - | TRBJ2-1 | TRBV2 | CASKRVLATTYNEQFF | TGTGCCAGCAAGAGGGTTTTGGCAACCACCTACAATGAGCAGTTCTTC
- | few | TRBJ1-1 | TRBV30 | CAWSPWQNTEAFF | TGTGCCTGGAGCCCCTGGCAGAACACTGAAGCTTTCTTT
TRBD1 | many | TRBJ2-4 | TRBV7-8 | CASRQDRQAKNIQYF | TGTGCCAGCAGACAGGACAGGCAAGCCAAAAACATTCAGTACTTC